A single sample is the source of the 3 T cell receptor beta chains below, sequenced in a study of cytotoxic CD8 clonotypes in ibrutinib-treated CLL. Sequencing was performed with immunoSEQ multiplex PCR; in TCRdb, only in-frame clones are kept and a portion is missing. Among around 300,000 clones listed, about 80% were seen once. Here the sequenced sample was PBMCs, taken before ibrutinib treatment. The origin of the receptors is a human donor with chronic lymphocytic leukemia.

V gene TRBV4-1 combines with J gene TRBJ1-2; 9 nucleotides line up with TRBD1. Germline V gene sequence: CDR1 MGHRA, CDR2 YSYEKL. The junction had 7 bases not matched to a gene; V was cut back by 4 bases and J by 7 bases. This CDR3 has 14 residues. DNA for the CDR3: TGCGCCAGCAGCCTCGTACAGGGGGCGAGTGGCTACACCTTC. Its protein is CASSLVQGASGYTF.

This chain uses TRBV27 with TRBJ1-1; D is possibly TRBD1 (5 bases). Looked up from germline, CDR1 is MNHEY and CDR2 is SMNVEV (reference sequence). This CDR3 spans 12 amino acids. V was pared by 4 bases and J by 7 bases, with 10 bases between. The CDR3 DNA follows: TGTGCCAGCAGTTCCATCGGGGGTGAAGCTTTCTTT. Protein product: CASSSIGGEAFF.

The chain joins TRBV11-2 to TRBJ1-4; 8 bases are a match to TRBD1. Per the germline V gene, CDR1 is SGHAT and CDR2 is FQNNGV. Trimming took 5 bases from V and 3 from J; bases not matched to a gene: 2. This CDR3 contains 14 residues. The DNA of the CDR3 is TGTGCCAGCAGCCCACAGGGGGCTAATGAAAAACTGTTTTTT. Translating gives CASSPQGANEKLFF. The variable domain in full, with the rest retrieved from reference TRBV11-2 and TRBJ1-4, is EAGVAQSPRYKIIEKRQSVAFWCNPISGHATLYWYQQILGQGPKLLIQFQNNGVVDDSQLPKDRFSAERLKGVDSTLKIQPAKLEDSAVYLCASSPQGANEKLFFGSGTQLSVL.